A single T cell receptor (beta chain) is shown here with its context. Its antigen is not yet known. Base qualities were left out, and no much larger clone turns up one base away. Sequences MNHEY (CDR1) and SVGAGI (CDR2) are obtained from the germline V gene. Inclusive of the bounding cysteine and phenylalanine, the CDR3 is 14 residues long. The retained sequence is limited to the CDR3, 42 bases, with the frame set at the first base. V is clipped by 4 bases and J by 5 bases, and the sequence between their germline boundaries is 14 bases long. The record originates from a study of cytomegalovirus exposure and HLA in healthy donors (dated by TCRdb to 2015 to 2018). For the study in its entirety: In an earlier analysis of around 540 of the donors, approximately 260 Gb of sequence data and 117 million unique TCR beta sequences from 150 million to 200 million T cells were reported. Roughly 300 gigabases of sequencing data and roughly 80 million unique TCR sequences made up an early release that covered some 640 HLA-typed donors. Among the roughly 400 genotyped donors, approximately 76% belonged to the genetic ancestry cluster associated with self-reported Caucasian donors. The study was designed to test whether signatures of past pathogen exposure could be identified by cataloging public T cell receptors. The study profiled the T cell repertoires of hundreds of subjects by immunosequencing and related them to cytomegalovirus serostatus. A separate validation cohort of about 110 different subjects was used in addition to the roughly 670-subject first cohort. High-throughput TCR immunosequencing, statistical association of individual TCRs with disease status, and machine learning were combined to predict cytomegalovirus infection status. In a later analysis, previously published TCR beta repertoires from 550 to 700 donors were re-analyzed and high-resolution HLA genotyping was added so that TCR occurrence patterns could be studied. In the later analysis, no new phenotypic data were used to find candidate immune exposures; instead, reliance was placed on TCR beta sequences and their occurrence across donors. An earlier analysis of several hundred of the donors applied high-throughput TCR beta sequencing to assess whether each TCR beta V gene segment acted as functional or pseudogenic. Donor age, sex, ethnicity and CMV serostatus were compiled alongside the repertoire data. Genome-wide SNP genotypes for about 60% of the 666 donors were used in a later genetic analysis, which treated that subset as a discovery cohort. Every repertoire in the discovery cohort had been generated on one and the same sequencing platform. HLA typing covered class I and class II loci at four-digit resolution. The number of donors typed differed by locus, with about 629-630 for A, B, C, DRB1 and DQB1, roughly 520 for DQA1, about 610 for DPA1, and around 430 for DPB1. Because of strong linkage in the cohort, five DR-DQ haplotypes were treated as single units for association and clustering. On average, roughly 240,000 unique TCR beta nucleotide sequences were sequenced per donor among a few hundred genotyped donors of the cohort, with roughly a sixth of those sequences being non-productive. Findings and caveats that apply to the study as a whole: A later genetic analysis associated a missense DCLRE1C variant with V-gene and J-gene trimming of TCR beta chains, and an independent cohort replicated the association. The authors suggested that the approach could potentially be extended to other disease states and immunological phenotypes. A later analysis found that HLA-associated TCR beta chains were more clonally expanded and had lower generation probabilities than equally common non-associated chains. Immune exposure information for the cohort was limited to CMV serostatus. Linkage disequilibrium might explain the correlated functional status among segregating V segments, but an unknown experimental factor could not be excluded. In a later genetic analysis, fewer N-insertions in productive TCRs were reported among donors in an Asian-associated ancestry cluster than the approximately 710-donor mean. While some public TCRs were present in many individuals, most TCR sequences turned up only very rarely across donors. Strong co-occurrence of HLA alleles, especially DR and DQ, made assigning TCR associations to individual alleles difficult. The sequencing pipeline was judged likely to have produced a cluster of highly shared sequence variants as a technical artifact. In both the original and validation cohorts, the classifier was reported to diagnose cytomegalovirus status with high specificity and sensitivity. A later analysis found that most CMV-associated TCR beta chains appeared HLA-restricted, with HLA associations seemingly driven largely by CMV exposure. Only TCR beta chains were sequenced in this cohort, and the absence of alpha or paired-chain data limited detectable features. Because counts were too low, fewer than 20 rarely observed V segments, including chromosome 9 orphons, were excluded from the earlier analysis of some 540 of the donors. The study gave a list of 150 to 200 TCR beta chains associated with cytomegalovirus. According to a later analysis, TCR association rates differed among HLA loci, with DRB1 alleles showing the most associated TCRs and HLA-C alleles showing the fewest. A further reported finding was that TCR beta sequences accurately predicted the HLA-A and HLA-B alleles for most subjects in the first cohort. Several of the top co-occurrence clusters appeared to be linked to parvovirus B19, influenza, CMV and Epstein-Barr virus, according to a later analysis. Roughly uniform sequencing depth across donors was assumed in presence/absence analyses, although this assumption may not hold. Some IMGT-functional V segments, including TRBV6-2 and TRBV6-3, could not be told apart with the 87-base-pair reads, so those segments were excluded. Because some donors lacked HLA typing at each locus, the association tests relied only on the typed subset. A later analysis associated about 16,000 TCR beta sequences with specific HLA alleles at a false discovery rate of 0.05. An earlier analysis of several hundred of the donors showed that most TCR beta V segments appeared in productive rearrangements either about 87% or about 30% of the time, which broadly matched IMGT annotations. In vitro tests confirmed that three of the cytomegalovirus-associated TCR beta chains recognize cytomegalovirus antigens.

Receptor libraries were prepared by the immunoSEQ multiplex PCR assay. The multiplex PCR relied on a mix of 60 forward primers for TCR Vbeta segments and 13 reverse primers for TCR Jbeta segments. The CDR3 region of rearranged TCR beta genes was amplified from genomic DNA with a multiplex PCR assay. Amplified TCR beta libraries were sequenced as 87-base-pair reads on the Illumina HiSeq System. The authors processed their data as follows. A later analysis counted approximately 84 million unique TCR beta chains across the approximately 700 repertoires, and roughly 9.9 million of these chains were shared by at least two donors. Raw reads were error-corrected and collapsed into unique sequences by a nearest-neighbor algorithm in which closely related sequences were merged to remove PCR and sequencing errors. Alignment of CDR3 sequences to IMGT reference sequences was used to assign V, D and J gene segments. Each retained sequence needed at least a six-nucleotide match to both a V gene segment and a J gene segment. Rearrangements were called productive when the CDR3 lacked stop codons and stayed in frame with V and J; all others were non-productive. Following IMGT convention, CDR3 was defined as the stretch from the second conserved V-encoded cysteine up to the conserved J-encoded phenylalanine. The earlier analysis of around 640 of the donors excluded sequences that lacked an unambiguous match to a single V gene segment. An earlier analysis of several hundred of the donors called V segments functional above 56.7% productive rearrangements and segregating when the between-donor standard deviation exceeded 5%. To diagnose cytomegalovirus status from the catalog of TCR beta chain sequences, a statistical classification framework was built. In a later analysis, TCR nucleotide sequences were compared against IMGT/GENE-DB human TR gene sequences so that V and J genes could be assigned. In a later analysis, CDR3 sequences and most-parsimonious VDJ recombination scenarios were assigned using the TCRdist pipeline. A later analysis defined each TCR beta chain by its CDR3 amino acid sequence plus V-gene family, and excluded reads lacking a unique V-gene family. To address suspected cross-contamination and a sequencing artifact, a later analysis removed 592 highly shared, low-generation-probability nucleotide sequences. A later analysis calculated a clonal expansion index for each public chain from normalized within-repertoire ranks of inferred template counts. Generation probabilities in a later analysis came from a VDJ recombination model fitted to out-of-frame rearrangements, and those results were checked against IGoR. In a later analysis, hypergeometric tests were used to score TCR-TCR, TCR-HLA and TCR-CMV co-occurrence, with a repertoire-size bias correction applied to TCR pairs. A later analysis estimated false discovery rates by permuting HLA or CMV assignments 20 times. In a later analysis, co-occurring TCRs were grouped using DBSCAN, with TCRdist sequence similarity added in when clustering inside HLA-allele-positive subsets. For co-occurrence clustering, repertoires with fewer than 30,000 or more than 120,000 public chains were excluded, along with 5 or 6 repertoires with anomalous nucleotide sharing. The clones in this table, taken by TCRdb from immuneACCESS, are in-frame only. Not every clone is retained; where verified, under half of the shortfall comes from an unresolved V gene, and the cause of the rest is unknown. V and J calls and clone size are as listed in that table; D and trimming were resolved from the DNA. For this sample the table gives 80,000 or so clones, of which over 55% were detected only once. The ten biggest clones cover approximately 5.8% of the sample.

The cohort comprised fewer than 750 healthy bone marrow donors. At the time of sampling, all cohort members were nominally healthy, though unrecorded immune exposures were likely present. The donor was CMV seropositive and belonged to the group of more than 250 seropositive cohort members. Each donor provided a peripheral blood sample, and peripheral blood mononuclear cells were used for TCR beta sequencing. The Qiagen DNeasy Blood Extraction Kit was used to extract genomic DNA from the blood cell samples. The chain is made from TRBV6-5 and TRBJ2-5, and possibly TRBD1, on 6 matching bases. This TCR derives from a man between 25 and 39 years old in good health and CMV-seropositive. The specimen was PBMCs. The sequence in DNA is TGTGCCAGCAGTTCAACAGGGTTGATGGAGACCCAGTACTTC. Translated, it gives CASSSTGLMETQYF.